This passage covers 15 T cell receptor beta chains from one sample sequenced in a study of T cell responses to AZD1222 COVID-19 vaccine. Assay: immunoSEQ multiplex PCR; the TCRdb copy retains only in-frame clones and omits some. Here the sample spans 100,000 to 150,000 clones, around 90% being singletons. Sequenced here: peripheral blood, sampled on day 0 of AZD1222 vaccination. These receptors all stem from an adult in good health.

The rearrangement joins TRBV6-6 to TRBJ1-1; D not certain. Looked up from germline, CDR1 is MNHNY and CDR2 is SVGAGI (reference sequence). Trimming removed 5 bases at V and 0 bases at J, with 7 bases between. This CDR3 spans 13 amino acids. The CDR3, as DNA: TGTGCCAGCAGTCGTCTCATGAACACTGAAGCTTTCTTT. Amino acid sequence: CASSRLMNTEAFF.

This chain uses TRBV5-1 with TRBJ2-2, with 10 bases identical to TRBD1. The junction had 5 bases not matched to a gene; V was cut back by 0 bases and J by 3 bases. CDR1 and CDR2 from the germline V gene are SGHRS and YFSETQ. The CDR3 contains 17 residues. DNA of the CDR3: TGCGCCAGCAGCTTGGGACAGGGGGCTCTGTACACCGGGGAGCTGTTTTTT. As protein: CASSLGQGALYTGELFF.

The V gene is TRBV18, the J gene TRBJ1-3; 7 bases fit TRBD1. The CDR3 sequence is 16 residues long. Per germline, CDR1 KGHSH and CDR2 LQKENI. The junction had 5 bases not matched to a gene; V was cut back by 3 bases and J by 0 bases. The CDR3 nucleotides read TGTGCCAGCTCACCTTCTCAGGGGGGCTCTGGAAACACCATATATTTT. The encoded protein is CASSPSQGGSGNTIYF.

The gene calls are TRBV7-2 and TRBJ1-1, with D maybe TRBD1 (5 bases). Deletions cut 1 base from V and 11 bases from J, with 14 bases between. Per germline, CDR1 SGHTA and CDR2 FQGNSA. CDR3 length equals 13 residues. CDR3 bases: TGTGCCAGCAGCTTAGTTTGGGGGGAAATGGCTTTCTTT. This gives the protein CASSLVWGEMAFF.

The table lists this clone with a few counts. This chain connects TRBV7-2 to TRBJ2-2, with TRBD2 matching over 10 bases. The CDR3 is 15 residues long. Unmatched junction bases numbered 9, after V lost 5 bases and J lost 9 bases. Per germline, CDR1 SGHTA and CDR2 FQGNSA. In DNA form, the CDR3 reads TGTGCCAGCAGCCTCTCCGGGACTAGCGTGAGGGAGCTGTTTTTT. Its translation: CASSLSGTSVRELFF.

This chain links TRBV3-1 (or the pseudogene TRBV3-2) with TRBJ2-5, with D perhaps TRBD2 (6 bases). Trimming removed 1 base at V and 5 bases at J, with 11 bases between. Germline assignment: CDR1 LGHDT and CDR2 YNNKEL (reference sequence). The CDR3 length is 14 residues. The CDR3 DNA follows: TGTGCCAGCAGCCAAGTGGCTAGCGTGGAGACCCAGTACTTC. Translating gives CASSQVASVETQYF.

The rearrangement links TRBV5-4 to TRBJ1-1; weak D call: TRBD1 (5 bases). Looked up from germline, CDR1 is SGHNT and CDR2 is YYREEE (reference sequence). The CDR3 contains 14 residues. Trimming removed 1 base from V and 2 bases from J, with 9 bases in between. CDR3 nucleotides: TGTGCCAGCAGCTTGAGGGGTGTAAACACTGAAGCTTTCTTT. It is translated as CASSLRGVNTEAFF.

The chain employs TRBV9 and TRBJ2-7, with D possibly called TRBD1 or TRBD2 (6 bases each). CDR3 length: 15 amino acids. With 0 bases removed from V and 4 bases from J, the gap between germline ends came to 14 bases. The germline gives CDR1 SGDLS, CDR2 YYNGEE. CDR3 in amino acids: CASSVAPGAVYEQYF. The CDR3, as DNA: TGTGCCAGCAGCGTAGCCCCGGGGGCTGTTTACGAGCAGTACTTC.

V and J are TRBV7-2 and TRBJ2-1; 11 bases agree with TRBD2. Germline trimming cut 2 bases from V and 9 bases from J; bases unmatched to any gene: 9. CDR1 is SGHTA, CDR2 FQGNSA, per germline. The CDR3 is 16 residues long. CDR3 in amino acids: CASSLNSGGAEGEQFF. DNA for the CDR3: TGTGCCAGCAGCTTAAATAGCGGGGGGGCTGAAGGTGAGCAGTTCTTC.

The V call is TRBV28, the J call TRBJ2-6, with D hard to call. The CDR3 totals 15 residues. Germline V gene data show CDR1 as MDHEN and CDR2 as SYDVKM. Trimming cost V 5 bases and J 0 bases, with 8 bases left between them. This chain's CDR3 is CASSPRVSGANVLTF. The DNA for the CDR3 is TGTGCCAGCAGTCCCCGGGTCTCTGGGGCCAACGTCCTGACTTTC.

Only a few counts were recorded for this clone. The chain employs TRBV19 and TRBJ2-2; a possible D gene is TRBD2 (6 bases). Looked up from germline, CDR1 is LNHDA and CDR2 is SQIVND (reference sequence). Trimming cost V 6 bases and J 4 bases, with 9 bases left between them. The CDR3 is made up of 13 amino acids. CDR3 in amino acids: CASRRGGTGELFF. The CDR3 coding sequence is TGTGCCAGTAGGCGGGGCGGCACCGGGGAGCTGTTTTTT.

Only a few counts were recorded for this clone. The V and J genes are TRBV6-6 and TRBJ1-4, with 8 bases matching TRBD1. The CDR3 runs to 16 residues. In germline, CDR1 is MNHNY, CDR2 SVGAGI (reference sequence). Trimming at V came to 8 bases and at J to 3 bases, leaving 11 bases not matched to a gene. The CDR3: CASRPGQGLANEKLFF. DNA of the CDR3: TGTGCCAGCCGTCCCGGACAGGGCCTTGCTAATGAAAAACTGTTTTTT.

The chain is built from TRBV30 and TRBJ2-3; weak D call: TRBD1 (5 bases). Between the trimmed V and J ends, which lost 0 bases and 1 base, there was a span of 5 bases. The germline CDR1 and CDR2 sequences are GTSNPN and SVGIG (reference sequence). The CDR3 is made up of 13 amino acids. In nucleotides, the CDR3 is TGTGCCTGGAGTGTGGGGCGCACAGATACGCAGTATTTT. It translates to CAWSVGRTDTQYF.

As DNA, the CDR3 is TGTGCCAGCAGTTCCCTCCTACGGAGCTCCTATAATTCACCCCTCCACTTT. Its translation: CASSSLLRSSYNSPLHF. The chain joins TRBV28 to TRBJ1-6; D is unresolved. The CDR3 runs 17 residues. V dropped 4 bases and J dropped 0 bases, with 13 bases sitting between them. Germline assignment: CDR1 MDHEN and CDR2 SYDVKM.

This sequence joins TRBV6-5 and TRBJ1-2, with a tentative D call TRBD1 (5 bases). Germline loops: CDR1 MNHEY, CDR2 SVGAGI. Trimming cost V 5 bases and J 2 bases, with 9 bases left between them. The CDR3 is 13 residues long. The CDR3 region has the DNA TGTGCCAGCAGTCCGGGGGGGAACTATGGCTACACCTTC. Translated, it gives CASSPGGNYGYTF.